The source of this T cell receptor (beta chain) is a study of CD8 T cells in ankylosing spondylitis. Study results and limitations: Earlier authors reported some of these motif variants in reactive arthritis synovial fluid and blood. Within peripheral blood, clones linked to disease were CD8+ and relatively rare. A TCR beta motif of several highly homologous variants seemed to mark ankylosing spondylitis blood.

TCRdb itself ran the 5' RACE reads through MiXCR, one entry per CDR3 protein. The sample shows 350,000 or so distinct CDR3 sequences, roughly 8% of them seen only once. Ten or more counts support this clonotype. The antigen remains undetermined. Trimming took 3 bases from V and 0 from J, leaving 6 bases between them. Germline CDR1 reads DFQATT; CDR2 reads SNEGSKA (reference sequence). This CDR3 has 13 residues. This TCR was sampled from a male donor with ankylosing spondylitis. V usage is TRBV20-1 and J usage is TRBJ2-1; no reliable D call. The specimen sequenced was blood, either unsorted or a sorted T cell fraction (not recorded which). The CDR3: CSASGFSYNEQFF. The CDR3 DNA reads TGCAGTGCTAGCGGATTCTCCTACAATGAGCAGTTCTTC.